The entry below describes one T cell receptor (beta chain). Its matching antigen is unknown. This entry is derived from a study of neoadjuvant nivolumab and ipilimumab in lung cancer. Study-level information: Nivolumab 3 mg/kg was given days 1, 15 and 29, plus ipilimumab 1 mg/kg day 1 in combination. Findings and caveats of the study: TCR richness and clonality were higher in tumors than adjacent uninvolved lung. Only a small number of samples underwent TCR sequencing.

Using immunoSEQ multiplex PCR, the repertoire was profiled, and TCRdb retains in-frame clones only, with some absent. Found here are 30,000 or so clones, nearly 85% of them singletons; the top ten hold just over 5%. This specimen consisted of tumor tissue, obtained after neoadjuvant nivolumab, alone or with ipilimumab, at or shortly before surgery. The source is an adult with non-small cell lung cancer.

DNA for the CDR3: TGTGCCAGCAACCTTCGGGCAGGGGCTTCTGAGACCCAGTACTTC. Encoded protein: CASNLRAGASETQYF. The chain uses TRBV7-9 and TRBJ2-5; D perhaps matches TRBD1 (6 bases). Per the germline V gene, CDR1 is SEHNR and CDR2 is FQNEAQ (reference sequence). The CDR3 has 15 amino acids. V gave up 7 bases and J gave up 5 bases, with 20 bases separating them.